This T cell receptor beta chain was obtained from a study of shared clonotypes between healthy human individuals. Study overall: Donor ages ranged 18 to 49 years: two women, a few men. Per donor, CD8 memory used one plate, CD8 naive used two, CD4 memory used three and CD4 naive used three.

A note on this clone: As yet, its antigen is unknown.

Study outcomes and limitations: Among non-shared clonotypes, generation probabilities were lower than among those shared by all four donors.

CDR3 length: 15 residues. Germline V CDR1 and CDR2: MNHEY, SVGAGI. The V end was cut by 4 bases, the J end by 4 bases, with 17 bases between. Clones were sequenced by immunoSEQ multiplex PCR, and TCRdb holds only the in-frame ones, with some missing. The sample records roughly 2.5 million clones, around 90% being singletons. The sequencing sample was made of naive CD4+ T cells sorted from blood. Documented subset: CD45RA+ positively selected. The receptor comes from a young man in good health. The chain uses TRBV6-5 and TRBJ2-7, with D possibly being TRBD1 (7 bases). CDR3 amino acids: CASSSSWRGLYEQYF. CDR3 coding DNA: TGTGCCAGCAGTTCCTCGTGGAGGGGGCTGTACGAGCAGTACTTC.